This T cell receptor (beta chain) is drawn from a study of read filtering for tumor transcriptome and immune sequencing. The J segment lost 2 bases and the V segment lost 4 bases, leaving 14 bases of the junction unmatched. The CDR3 is 16 residues long. Germline V lookup: CDR1 DFQATT, CDR2 SNEGSKA (reference sequence). This library used roughly 400 ng RNA and molecular barcoded adaptors spanning alpha/delta and beta/gamma chains. TCRdb re-analysed the reads in MiXCR, keeping a single row per CDR3 protein. Of roughly 130,000 distinct CDR3 sequences detected, roughly 13% appear once; the ten largest clones hold approximately 11%.

Material for sequencing was a population of CD138-negative cells sorted from bone marrow. V is TRBV20-1 and J is TRBJ2-7; the match to TRBD2 covers 7 bases. The sequence was collected from a donor older than 35 with multiple myeloma. The CDR3 coding sequence is TGCAGTGCTAAAGGTTCCCAAGCGGGAACCCCCTACGAGCAGTACTTC. Amino acid sequence: CSAKGSQAGTPYEQYF.